The clone carrying this T cell receptor (beta chain) was observed a few times. Its antigen remains unknown. The data were produced by immunoSEQ multiplex PCR, yet TCRdb's version contains in-frame clones alone and is incomplete. The top ten hold 8.9% of the sample, which has about 38,000 clones, about 80% seen once. The CDR3 runs to 15 residues. The ends lost 2 bases at V and 7 bases at J; junction bases unmatched: 7. CDR1 ENHRY and CDR2 SYGVKD come from the germline V gene. The data originate from a study of radiotherapy plus CTLA-4 blockade in lung cancer. Study results and caveats: An expansion of tumor-derived TCR clones occurred in blood after radiotherapy plus ipilimumab. Response, reportedly, was best predicted by interferon-beta along with early blood T cell clone dynamics.

The specimen comprised peripheral blood, sampled from a patient treated with radiotherapy plus ipilimumab. This sequence joins TRBV10-3 and TRBJ2-1; 8 nucleotides line up with TRBD1. The TCR sequence derives from a human donor with non-small cell lung cancer who had stable disease on radiotherapy plus ipilimumab. The DNA for the CDR3 is TGTGCCATCAGTGAGGTAACAGGGGGGCATAATGAGCAGTTCTTC. Amino acids: CAISEVTGGHNEQFF.